Below are 12 T cell receptor beta chains sequenced from a single sample in a study of neurological immune-mediated disorders. TCRdb re-derived calls from the 5' RACE reads in MiXCR, one entry per CDR3 protein. Here the sample spans 50,000 to 80,000 distinct CDR3 sequences, almost 3.5% being singletons. Sequenced: PBMCs. The origin of the receptors is a man aged 40-49 years with multiple sclerosis.

This clonotype was seen ten or more times. V and J are TRBV7-9 and TRBJ2-5; 14 nucleotides line up with TRBD2. CDR1 SEHNR and CDR2 FQNEAQ come from the germline V gene (reference sequence). V dropped 1 base and J dropped 3; count of bases not matched to a gene: 1. CDR3 length: 16 amino acids. CDR3 amino acids: CASSLGGLAGEETQYF. CDR3 coding DNA: TGTGCCAGCAGCTTAGGGGGACTAGCGGGGGAAGAGACCCAGTACTTC.

This clonotype was found many times. This chain links TRBV14 with TRBJ2-7; the D gene is possibly TRBD2 (7 bases). V was pared by 4 bases and J by 6 bases, with 16 bases between. Germline-derived CDR1 and CDR2 are SGHDN and FVKESK. The CDR3 totals 14 residues. The CDR3 DNA reads TGTGCCAGCAGCCCGGGGATCGGGGGGCGCGAGCAGTACTTC. Translation gives CASSPGIGGREQYF.

This clonotype came up many times. The V and J genes are TRBV5-1 and TRBJ2-5, with D tentatively TRBD1 (7 bases). The CDR3 loop spans 13 amino acids. The germline V gene has CDR1 SGHRS and CDR2 YFSETQ. V gave up 5 bases and J gave up 7 bases, with 15 bases separating them. In DNA form, the CDR3 reads TGCGCCAGCAGTGGAGGGGGCGCGAGGACCCAGTACTTC. Its translation is CASSGGGARTQYF.

In its sample, this clonotype was seen many times. The V and J genes are TRBV2 and TRBJ2-3; TRBD1 or TRBD2 may be the D gene (5 bases each). The CDR3 consists of 14 residues. The V and J ends lost 8 bases and 4 bases respectively, with 16 bases between them. CDR1 is SNHLY and CDR2 is FYNNEI in the germline V gene. Here the CDR3 reads CASGGDSNPDTQYF. Here the CDR3 DNA reads TGTGCCAGCGGGGGAGACAGCAACCCAGATACGCAGTATTTT.

This clonotype came up many times. DNA for the CDR3: TGTGCCAGCAGCCAAGATTTGCAGGGCGGATCACCCCTCCACTTT. Amino acids: CASSQDLQGGSPLHF. The V call is TRBV3-1, the J call TRBJ1-6, with a weak D call TRBD1 (5 bases). The germline V and J ends were trimmed by 0 bases and 10 bases, with 13 bases remaining between them. Germline lookup yields CDR1 LGHDT and CDR2 YNNKEL (reference sequence). The CDR3 length is 15 residues.

This clonotype was seen repeatedly, ten times or more. The gene calls are TRBV20-1 and TRBJ2-1; D gene ambiguous. Trimming pared 1 base from V and 9 bases from J, leaving 10 bases between. CDR3 length: 12 residues. The germline CDR1 and CDR2 sequences are DFQATT and SNEGSKA (reference sequence). In nucleotides, the CDR3 is TGCAGTGCTAGAGGGGTGGGCAGTGAGCAGTTCTTC. Its translation is CSARGVGSEQFF.

Many counts were recorded for this clonotype. This chain joins TRBV20-1 and TRBJ1-5; perhaps TRBD1 as D (5 bases). The CDR3 loop spans 17 amino acids. In germline, CDR1 is DFQATT, CDR2 SNEGSKA (reference sequence). V dropped 4 bases and J dropped 0 bases, with 19 bases sitting between them. The CDR3 region is CSAINSGAYYSNQPQHF. DNA for the CDR3: TGCAGTGCTATCAACAGCGGGGCCTATTATAGCAATCAGCCCCAGCATTTT.

This clonotype was seen many times. The chain has TRBV12-3 or TRBV12-4 and TRBJ2-1; 10 bases fit TRBD2. The CDR3 contains 15 residues. The V segment lost 7 bases and the J segment 4 bases; nucleotides outside the gene matches: 7. The DNA of the CDR3 is TGTGCCAGCATCCCGAGCGGGGGGGCTTACAATGAGCAGTTCTTC. Its translation is CASIPSGGAYNEQFF.

The table lists this clonotype with many counts. V and J are TRBV20-1 and TRBJ2-3; maybe TRBD1 (6 bases). The ends were cut back, 6 bases at V and 3 bases at J, with 16 bases in the middle. CDR3 size: 14 residues. The germline gives CDR1 DFQATT, CDR2 SNEGSKA (reference sequence). The CDR3 DNA sequence: TGCAGTGCGCCCAACAGGGTGAATACAGATACGCAGTATTTT. It encodes CSAPNRVNTDTQYF.

This clonotype was seen repeatedly, ten times or more. This chain connects TRBV20-1 to TRBJ2-1; 12 bases align to TRBD2. J gave up 8 bases and V 5 bases, and 7 bases lay outside the gene matches. CDR3 size: 14 residues. Germline V lookup: CDR1 DFQATT, CDR2 SNEGSKA (reference sequence). The CDR3 nucleotides are TGCAGTGCTGAGACTAGCGGGAGAGGTTATGAGCAGTTCTTC. It codes for CSAETSGRGYEQFF.

This clonotype has at least ten counts. The V call is TRBV5-1, the J call TRBJ2-3; the D is unclear. This CDR3 has 12 residues. The germline CDR1 and CDR2 sequences are SGHRS and YFSETQ. V gave up 1 base and J gave up 2 bases, with 2 bases separating them. CDR3 amino acids: CASSLNTDTQYF. The CDR3, as DNA: TGCGCCAGCAGCTTGAACACAGATACGCAGTATTTT.

About this clonotype: Because the CDR3 is missing its conserved closing phenylalanine or tryptophan, this is likely a read error. The rearrangement links TRBV24-1 to TRBJ2-3; TRBD2 agrees at 16 bases. The CDR3 extends over 18 amino acids. In germline, CDR1 is KGHDR, CDR2 SFDVKD. Unmatched junction bases numbered 6, after V lost 5 bases and J lost 2 bases. CDR3 nucleotides: TGTGCCACCAGTGGGCCGGGACTAGCGGGAGGGACCACAGATACGCAGTATAAT. It encodes CATSGPGLAGGTTDTQYN.